The 27 T cell receptor beta chains given below trace back to one sample, sequenced in a study of response to subunit inactivated influenza vaccine. TCRdb reanalysed the RT-PCR reads using MiXCR and keeps one entry per CDR3 protein. Among 750,000 to 850,000 distinct CDR3 sequences listed, roughly 18% were seen once. Sequenced material: PBMCs from blood, taken around 5 days after vaccination. These receptors were obtained from a man aged 45-65 years who received an inactivated influenza vaccine.

V is TRBV10-2 and J is TRBJ2-5; tentative D call: TRBD2 (6 bases). V shed 4 bases and J shed 2 bases, with 11 bases lying between them. The CDR3 loop spans 14 amino acids. CDR1 is WSHSY and CDR2 is SAAADI in the germline V gene. CDR3 sequence: CASSGAGRQETQYF. The DNA for the CDR3 is TGCGCCAGCAGTGGGGCAGGGAGGCAAGAGACCCAGTACTTC.

The table lists this clonotype with a few counts. This chain links TRBV6-1 with TRBJ2-1; D perhaps matches TRBD1 (6 bases). The V gene's germline CDR1 is MNHNS and CDR2 SASEGT. The CDR3 is 15 residues long. The V end lost 6 bases, the J end lost 3 bases, and 15 bases lay between the germline ends. The CDR3 nucleotides read TGTGCCAGCAGACCACAGGGCCAAAGCTACAATGAGCAGTTCTTC. Amino acid sequence: CASRPQGQSYNEQFF.

This clonotype has only a few counts. This chain connects TRBV15 to TRBJ2-5, with TRBD1 as a possible D gene (6 bases). The CDR3 spans 14 residues. Germline V CDR1 and CDR2: LNHNV, YYDKDF (reference sequence). V lost 1 base, J lost 5 bases, and 11 bases lay in between. CDR3 loop: CATSRAAGVETQYF. CDR3 nucleotide sequence: TGTGCCACCAGCAGAGCGGCAGGGGTGGAGACCCAGTACTTC.

The genes are TRBV29-1 and TRBJ2-1; D is uncertain. V was trimmed by 3 bases and J by 5 bases, leaving 11 bases between them. The CDR3 contains 13 residues. Per germline, CDR1 SQVTM and CDR2 ANQGSEA. The CDR3 sequence: CSVDSRINNEQFF. CDR3 nucleotide sequence: TGCAGCGTTGATTCACGGATTAACAATGAGCAGTTCTTC.

The V and J genes are TRBV7-9 and TRBJ2-7; no reliable D call. Germline CDR1 is SEHNR and CDR2 is FQNEAQ (reference sequence). V gave up 5 bases and J gave up 6 bases, with 8 bases separating them. CDR3 size: 11 residues. CDR3 bases: TGTGCCAGCAGCGACGACACCGAGCAGTACTTC. It is translated as CASSDDTEQYF. The complete variable domain, with remaining parts taken from reference TRBV7-9 and TRBJ2-7, reads DTGVSQNPRHKITKRGQNVTFRCDPISEHNRLYWYRQTLGQGPEFLTYFQNEAQLEKSRLLSDRFSAERPKGSFSTLEIQRTEQGDSAMYLCASSDDTEQYFGPGTRLTVT.

This clonotype was counted between two and nine times. The V and J genes are TRBV29-1 and TRBJ2-1; no firm D call. The CDR3 consists of 15 residues. Trimming removed 1 base at V and 0 bases at J, with 10 bases between. The germline CDR1 and CDR2 sequences are SQVTM and ANQGSEA. In DNA, the CDR3 is TGCAGCGTTGAAGGCACCCAAAGCTCCTACAATGAGCAGTTCTTC. It translates to CSVEGTQSSYNEQFF.

This clonotype occurred a few times. The chain couples TRBV7-8 to TRBJ1-6, with D possibly being TRBD1 (6 bases). The germline V gene encodes CDR1 SGHVS and CDR2 FQNEAQ. Trimming took 5 bases from V and 10 from J, leaving 18 bases between them. This CDR3 is 15 amino acids long. The chain's CDR3 is CASSPSRAGASPLHF. DNA of the CDR3: TGTGCCAGCAGCCCCTCCCGTGCAGGGGCATCACCCCTCCACTTT.

The sample holds many counts of this clonotype. The chain employs TRBV10-3 and TRBJ2-3; TRBD2 might be the D (7 bases). The CDR3 has 14 amino acids. Trimming removed 7 bases from V and 0 bases from J, with 11 bases in between. The germline V gene has CDR1 ENHRY and CDR2 SYGVKD. CDR3 nucleotides: TGTGCCATCAACTCGGGGGGCAGCACAGATACGCAGTATTTT. This encodes CAINSGGSTDTQYF.

The chain employs TRBV6-2 or TRBV6-3 and TRBJ2-6, with TRBD1 identical over 8 bases. The V gene's germline CDR1 is MNHEY and CDR2 SVGEGT. The CDR3 is made up of 19 amino acids. Losses at the gene ends were 0 bases for V and 0 bases for J; bases not matched to a gene: 7. DNA for the CDR3: TGTGCCAGCAGTTACTCGAGCAGGGGGCACTTCTCTGGGGCCAACGTCCTGACTTTC. It codes for CASSYSSRGHFSGANVLTF.

The chain links TRBV6-2 or TRBV6-3 to TRBJ2-1; 10 bases match TRBD2. Germline values: CDR1 MNHEY, CDR2 SVGEGT. Trimming took 5 bases from V and 7 from J; bases not matched to a gene: 5. The CDR3 has 14 amino acids. This CDR3 reads CASSGSGRGNEQFF. In nucleotides, the CDR3 is TGTGCCAGCAGTGGGAGCGGGAGGGGGAATGAGCAGTTCTTC.

V is TRBV20-1 and J is TRBJ2-1, with 11 nucleotides matching TRBD2. Germline-derived CDR1 and CDR2 are DFQATT and SNEGSKA (reference sequence). V shed 3 bases, J shed 7 bases, and the junction held 5 bases outside the gene matches. The CDR3 length is 14 residues. CDR3 nucleotides: TGCAGTGCTAGGCTTAGACTAGCGGGAAATGAGCAGTTCTTC. Protein: CSARLRLAGNEQFF.

The sample holds many counts of this clonotype. V and J are TRBV5-1 and TRBJ1-2; tentative D call: TRBD1 (5 bases). Germline CDR1 reads SGHRS; CDR2 reads YFSETQ. The CDR3 runs 13 residues. Trimming cost V 0 bases and J 4 bases, with 7 bases left between them. The CDR3 region is CASSLEQGYGYTF. The DNA for the CDR3 is TGCGCCAGCAGCTTGGAGCAGGGCTATGGCTACACCTTC.

The chain is built from TRBV7-2 and TRBJ2-1; D unclear. The V and J ends lost 1 base and 6 bases respectively, with 13 bases between them. CDR3 size: 15 residues. Germline CDR1 SGHTA, CDR2 FQGNSA. The CDR3 DNA follows: TGTGCCAGCAGCTTAGGGAGCACTCCAACCAATGAGCAGTTCTTC. Protein product: CASSLGSTPTNEQFF.

Comments on this clonotype: This could be a read error, since a much larger clone is one nucleotide away. The chain joins TRBV7-9 to TRBJ2-1; 12 nucleotides agree with TRBD1. The CDR3 totals 16 residues. Germline CDR1 reads SEHNR; CDR2 reads FQNEAQ (reference sequence). The CDR3 sequence: CASSSGTGGTYNERFF. DNA of the CDR3: TGTGCCAGCAGCTCAGGGACAGGGGGCACCTACAATGAGCGGTTCTTC.

The V gene is TRBV15, the J gene TRBJ2-3; D may be TRBD2 (5 bases). V was pared by 0 bases and J by 3 bases, with 13 bases between. Germline V gene data show CDR1 as LNHNV and CDR2 as YYDKDF (reference sequence). The CDR3 length is 16 residues. The CDR3 protein is CATSRERRVATDTQYF. CDR3 sequence (DNA): TGTGCCACCAGCAGAGAGAGGCGAGTAGCGACAGATACGCAGTATTTT.

This clonotype was found a few times. The chain links TRBV19 to TRBJ1-2; D ambiguous. The germline CDR1 and CDR2 sequences are LNHDA and SQIVND (reference sequence). Trimming took off 6 bases at V and 6 bases at J, with 8 bases between the two ends. The CDR3 length is 11 residues. CDR3 nucleotides: TGTGCCAGTAGAGGGAGTGATGGCTACACCTTC. As protein: CASRGSDGYTF.

The chain has TRBV4-3 and TRBJ2-7; a weak D match, TRBD1 (5 bases). Germline assignment: CDR1 LGHNA and CDR2 YSLEER. V was cut by 0 bases and J by 3 bases, with 12 bases left in between. The CDR3 totals 15 residues. The DNA for the CDR3 is TGCGCCAGCAGCCAAGATCAGGGTTGGTTCTACGAGCAGTACTTC. Translating it yields CASSQDQGWFYEQYF.

This clonotype was observed a few times. The chain uses TRBV19 and TRBJ2-3, with TRBD2 matching over 12 bases. With 9 bases clipped from V and 9 bases from J, the junction kept 13 bases outside the gene matches. The CDR3 sequence is 15 residues long. Germline CDR1 LNHDA, CDR2 SQIVND (reference sequence). This CDR3 is CASRPSGGALWTQYF. The DNA for the CDR3 is TGTGCCAGCAGACCTAGCGGGGGGGCTCTTTGGACGCAGTATTTT.

The chain combines TRBV4-2 with TRBJ1-2; the D gene is possibly TRBD1 (6 bases). The CDR3 spans 13 residues. Germline V CDR1 and CDR2: LGHNA, YNFKEQ. Between the trimmed V and J ends, which lost 10 bases and 7 bases, there was a span of 19 bases. The CDR3 sequence: CAIGPGGLCGYTF. Written as DNA, the CDR3 is TGTGCCATCGGCCCCGGGGGCCTCTGTGGCTACACCTTC.

The chain combines TRBV7-6 with TRBJ2-7; D ambiguous. This CDR3 is built from 14 residues. Deletions cut 4 bases from V and 1 base from J, with 11 bases between. CDR1 SGHVS and CDR2 FNYEAQ come from the germline V gene. CDR3 region: CASSSTTKSYEQYF. The CDR3 region has the DNA TGTGCCAGCAGCTCAACCACTAAATCCTACGAGCAGTACTTC.

The CDR3 reads CASSYASGGTYEQYF. In DNA, the CDR3 is TGTGCCAGCAGTTACGCCTCAGGGGGCACCTACGAGCAGTACTTC. This chain connects TRBV6-5 to TRBJ2-7, with 8 bases that match TRBD1. This CDR3 contains 15 residues. J was trimmed by 2 bases and V by 2 bases; bases with no gene match: 5. Per germline, CDR1 MNHEY and CDR2 SVGAGI.

In its sample, this clonotype was seen a few times. The chain combines TRBV7-8 with TRBJ2-7; D gene uncertain. V lost 2 bases, J lost 2 bases, and 13 bases lay in between. Per the germline V gene, CDR1 is SGHVS and CDR2 is FQNEAQ. This CDR3 region has 15 residues. The CDR3 region is CASSLSTVGPYEQYF. DNA of the CDR3: TGTGCCAGCAGCTTATCTACAGTTGGCCCCTACGAGCAGTACTTC.

This chain connects TRBV6-1 to TRBJ2-7; 7 bases are a match to TRBD1. This CDR3 comprises 14 residues. Germline CDR1 is MNHNS and CDR2 is SASEGT. Trimming took 3 bases from V and 3 from J; bases not matched to a gene: 5. The CDR3 nucleotides are TGTGCCAGCAGTGAGCAGGGGGTGGACTACGAGCAGTACTTC. Translating gives CASSEQGVDYEQYF.

There are many counts of this clonotype. The rearrangement uses TRBV20-1 and TRBJ2-5; weak D call: TRBD1 (6 bases). From germline, CDR1 is DFQATT and CDR2 SNEGSKA (reference sequence). The CDR3 extends over 15 amino acids. V shed 2 bases and J shed 4 bases, with 17 bases lying between them. The CDR3 DNA is TGCAGTGCTAGACCCCAGCCAGGGGTAGGAGAGACCCAGTACTTC. It specifies CSARPQPGVGETQYF.

This clonotype showed up just a few times. The chain combines TRBV29-1 with TRBJ2-1; maybe TRBD2 (5 bases). V lost 3 bases and J 0 bases, leaving 18 bases between the germline ends. Germline V gene lookup returns CDR1 SQVTM and CDR2 ANQGSEA. The CDR3 contains 17 residues. The chain's CDR3 is CSVDSGTLRGSYNEQFF. The CDR3 DNA follows: TGCAGCGTTGATTCTGGCACCCTCCGGGGCTCCTACAATGAGCAGTTCTTC.

This clonotype has ten or more counts. V usage is TRBV20-1 and J usage is TRBJ2-1; 9 nucleotides line up with TRBD1. CDR3 length equals 15 residues. The J segment lost 8 bases and the V segment lost 3 bases, leaving 11 bases of the junction unmatched. The germline V gene has CDR1 DFQATT and CDR2 SNEGSKA (reference sequence). CDR3 nucleotide sequence: TGCAGTGCTAGTCGACAGGGGGTGTCCCGGGATGAGCAGTTCTTC. Protein product: CSASRQGVSRDEQFF.

There are a few counts of this clonotype. V and J are TRBV7-8 and TRBJ2-7; the match to TRBD2 covers 8 bases. This CDR3 contains 16 residues. From germline, CDR1 is SGHVS and CDR2 FQNEAQ. The V and J ends lost 2 bases and 2 bases, in that order; junction bases with no gene match: 8. CDR3 amino acids: CASSLLGGLATYEQYF. Here the CDR3 DNA reads TGTGCCAGCAGCTTACTCGGAGGACTAGCTACCTACGAGCAGTACTTC.